Below, 13 T cell receptor beta chains from the same sample are listed, as sequenced in a study of Tregs in tolerant kidney transplant recipients. TCRdb keeps only in-frame clones here, not all; method: immunoSEQ multiplex PCR. This sample's table has about 30,000 clones. The source was CD8+ T cells from blood, collected before the transplant. Receptors were obtained from a human donor who received a combined kidney and bone marrow transplant.

In regard to this clone: Coverage ceases 3 residues before the CDR3 finishes, and the germline J gene fills in the end. The chain uses TRBV4-2 and TRBJ1-1, with D hard to call. Trimming left V 1 base short and J 3 bases short, with 6 bases between. CDR3 length: 13 amino acids. Germline values: CDR1 LGHNA, CDR2 YNFKEQ. The covered CDR3 bases are TGTGCCAGCAGCCAAGGACGGGACACTGAA. It codes for CASSQGRDTE. The full-length CDR3 reads as CASSQGRDTEAFF.

Comment on this clone: The CDR3 end lies 3 residues beyond the end of the read and is filled in from the germline J gene. V usage is TRBV6-1 and J usage is TRBJ1-3; TRBD1 aligns across 9 bases. V shed 4 bases and J 8 bases; nucleotides not matched to a gene: 9. Germline values: CDR1 MNHNS, CDR2 SASEGT. This CDR3 contains 15 residues. The DNA read from the CDR3 is TGTGCCAGCAGTGCCGCCACAGGGGGCCTTTACACC. Encoded protein: CASSAATGGLYT. The whole CDR3 is CASSAATGGLYTIYF.

Points on this clone: The read falls 3 residues short of the CDR3 end, and the missing part is taken from the germline J gene. The identical CDR3 is also encoded by other nucleotide sequences in the sample. The J gene is TRBJ2-7, the V gene TRBV19, with 12 bases that match TRBD1. Looked up from germline, CDR1 is LNHDA and CDR2 is SQIVND (reference sequence). J gave up 4 bases and V 5 bases, and 3 bases lay outside the gene matches. The CDR3 has 14 residues. CDR3 bases read: TGTGCCAGTAGTTCGGGACAGGGGGCGTACGAG. Amino acid sequence: CASSSGQGAYE. The whole CDR3 protein reads CASSSGQGAYEQYF.

As for this clone: Read sequence stops 3 residues before the CDR3 end, and the germline J gene provides the missing end. The chain uses TRBV6-1 and TRBJ2-7; D possibly corresponds to TRBD1 (5 bases). The CDR3 is 15 amino acids. Trimming left V 2 bases short and J 3 bases short, with 14 bases between. Germline V gives CDR1 MNHNS, CDR2 SASEGT. CDR3 loop: CASSEWAGSNYEQYF. The CDR3 bases that were read are TGTGCCAGCAGTGAATGGGCAGGGTCAAACTACGAG.

A word on this clone: The read finishes 3 residues shy of the CDR3 end, and the germline J gene is used to complete it. The V call is TRBV13, the J call TRBJ2-1, with TRBD2 matching over 7 bases. V gave up 5 bases and J gave up 9 bases; unmatched junction bases: 10. Germline lookup yields CDR1 PRHDT and CDR2 FYEKMQ (reference sequence). The CDR3 consists of 14 residues. The CDR3 reads CASSGLGTLGEQFF. The part of the CDR3 DNA that was read is TGTGCCAGCAGCGGACTAGGGACTTTGGGTGAG.

In the case of this clone: The read ends 3 residues early relative to the CDR3; the germline J gene fills the gap. The chain employs TRBV6-2 or TRBV6-3 and TRBJ2-5; 12 nucleotides agree with TRBD2. Trimming took 10 bases from V and 2 from J; bases not matched to a gene: 8. CDR3 length: 15 amino acids. CDR1 and CDR2 from the germline V gene are MNHEY and SVGEGT. CDR3 bases read: TGTGCCACTGGGACGGGACTAGCGGGTCAAGAGACC. Its translation: CATGTGLAGQET. The full CDR3 protein is CATGTGLAGQETQYF.

A note on this clone: Read data end 3 residues before the CDR3 end; the end is taken from the germline J gene. The same CDR3 can be traced to other DNA sequences in this sample. The rearrangement uses TRBV30 and TRBJ2-1, with TRBD2 matching 7 bases. The CDR3 spans 13 residues. Germline trimming cut 4 bases from V and 7 bases from J; bases unmatched to any gene: 7. From germline, CDR1 is GTSNPN and CDR2 SVGIG (reference sequence). The sequenced CDR3 bases are TGTGCCTGGACTAGCGGTGATGGTAATGAG. Translating gives CAWTSGDGNE. The whole CDR3 sequence reads CAWTSGDGNEQFF.

Regarding this clone: The read is 3 residues too short to cover the CDR3 end, so that end is filled in from the germline J gene. The chain joins TRBV11-1 to TRBJ2-7, with D perhaps matching TRBD1 (5 bases). This CDR3 is built from 15 residues. CDR1 and CDR2 (germline): SGHAT, FQDESV (reference sequence). The germline V and J ends were trimmed by 1 base and 2 bases, with 12 bases remaining between them. The part of the CDR3 DNA that was read is TGTGCCAGCAGCTTAGTTGCCGACAGACCCTACGAG. Translating it yields CASSLVADRPYE. The CDR3 in its entirety is CASSLVADRPYEQYF. The full variable domain, in which reference TRBV11-1 and TRBJ2-7 provide the parts outside the CDR3, is EAEVAQSPRYKITEKSQAVAFWCDPISGHATLYWYRQILGQGPELLVQFQDESVVDDSQLPKDRFSAERLKGVDSTLKIQPAELGDSAMYLCASSLVADRPYEQYFGPGTRLTVT.

Of note for this clone: The read ends 3 residues shy of where the CDR3 ends; the end is completed using the germline J gene. The rearrangement uses TRBV6-2 or TRBV6-3 and TRBJ2-7, with D tentatively TRBD2 (5 bases). V lost 7 bases, J lost 5 bases, and 15 bases lay in between. CDR3 length equals 13 residues. CDR1 is MNHEY, CDR2 SVGEGT, per germline. Here the CDR3 reads CASIQSLSDEQYF. CDR3 DNA (partial): TGTGCCAGCATCCAGAGCCTTAGCGACGAG.

Concerning this clone: The sequenced fragment ends 3 residues before the CDR3 boundary, so the rest is inferred from the germline J gene. The chain combines TRBV12-5 with TRBJ2-1; D is unresolved. Germline V gene data show CDR1 as LGHNT and CDR2 as FRNRAP. Trimming removed 0 bases from V and 8 bases from J, with 8 bases in between. This CDR3 spans 13 amino acids. The CDR3 here is CASGLVGGDEQFF. The sequenced part of the CDR3 DNA is TGTGCTAGTGGTTTGGTAGGCGGAGATGAG.

Concerning this clone itself: Read data end 3 residues before the CDR3 end; the end is taken from the germline J gene. The chain recombines TRBV6-2 or TRBV6-3 with TRBJ1-1, with D tentatively TRBD1 (5 bases). V lost 8 bases and J lost 1, with 14 bases in between. Per the germline V gene, CDR1 is MNHEY and CDR2 is SVGEGT. This CDR3 comprises 14 residues. The sequenced part of the CDR3 DNA is TGTGCCAGCCAGGGAGGGATTGGGAACACTGAA. This gives the protein CASQGGIGNTE. The CDR3 as a whole reads CASQGGIGNTEAFF.

Notes on this clone: Read sequence stops 3 residues before the CDR3 end, and the germline J gene provides the missing end. The J gene is TRBJ1-1, the V gene TRBV5-4; maybe TRBD1 (6 bases). The CDR3 runs to 12 residues. CDR1 SGHNT and CDR2 YYREEE come from the germline V gene (reference sequence). V was cut by 10 bases and J by 1 base, with 11 bases left in between. Partial CDR3 DNA: TGTGCCGTCCAACAGGGGAACACTGAA. Translated, it gives CAVQQGNTE. The whole CDR3 reads CAVQQGNTEAFF.

Worth noting for this clone: From the germline J gene comes the end of the CDR3, since the read stops 3 residues before it. The gene calls are TRBV19 and TRBJ1-1; 8 nucleotides match TRBD1. V lost 5 bases and J lost 1; bases outside the gene matches: 3. Germline V gene lookup returns CDR1 LNHDA and CDR2 SQIVND (reference sequence). CDR3 length equals 14 residues. Incomplete CDR3 DNA: TGTGCCAGTAGTGTCGGACAGGGGAACACTGAA. It encodes CASSVGQGNTE. The CDR3, in full, reads CASSVGQGNTEAFF.